These T cell receptor beta chains were read from a single sample in a study of shared clonotypes between healthy human individuals. Profiling relied on immunoSEQ multiplex PCR, and the TCRdb table lists in-frame clones only, not all of them. The sample includes over 1.4 million clones, approximately 97% of them seen just once. Sequenced material: naive CD4+ T cells sorted from blood. Source of these receptors: a man aged 25 to 40 in good health. Both conserved end residues are part of each CDR3. D genes are given only for firm matches. Only some rows state a clone size, as once, few, many or a class for expanded clones.

d_call,v_call,j_call,clone_size,cdr3_nt,cdr3_aa
TRBD1,TRBV19,TRBJ2-1,.,TGTGCCAGTAGTGCAATAACGGACAGGATCAATGAGCAGTTCTTC,CASSAITDRINEQFF
TRBD1,TRBV28,TRBJ2-5,.,TGTGCCAGCAGCCGCCGGACAGGGCAAGAGACCCAGTACTTC,CASSRRTGQETQYF
TRBD1,TRBV18,TRBJ2-7,.,TGTGCCAGCTCACCACACCGGGACAGCGACGAGCAGTACTTC,CASSPHRDSDEQYF
.,TRBV6-5,TRBJ2-2,few,TGTGCCAGCAAAGAGGGGAGACTGATCACCGGGGAGCTGTTTTTT,CASKEGRLITGELFF
.,TRBV27,TRBJ1-5,.,TGTGCCAGCAGTTTGGTGTTGGGGCAGCCCCAGCATTTT,CASSLVLGQPQHF
.,TRBV11-3,TRBJ2-3,.,TGTGCCAGCAGCTTAGGCGGGACGGCGCCAGATACGCAGTATTTT,CASSLGGTAPDTQYF
.,TRBV4-1,TRBJ1-3,.,TGCGCCAGCAGCCCAGGTAGCTCTGGAAACACCATATATTTT,CASSPGSSGNTIYF
.,TRBV5-6,TRBJ1-4,.,TGTGCCAGCAGCTTAAGAGGGACATTTAGTTATGAAAAACTGTTTTTT,CASSLRGTFSYEKLFF
.,TRBV10-1,TRBJ2-3,.,TGCGCCAGCAGTGGGGATAGAAAAGATACGCAGTATTTT,CASSGDRKDTQYF
.,TRBV21-1,TRBJ2-5,.,TGTGCCAGCAGCGCCAAGGACACCGGGACAGGGGGCATGGAGACCCAGTACTTC,CASSAKDTGTGGMETQYF
TRBD2,TRBV18,TRBJ2-1,.,TGTGCCAGCTCCCTTGCGGGGACTAGCGGGAGAGGTGAGCAGTTCTTC,CASSLAGTSGRGEQFF
.,TRBV5-1,TRBJ1-2,.,TGCGCCAGCAGCTGGGAAAAGGGACATCCCCCCGCCGGCGATGGCTACACCTTC,CASSWEKGHPPAGDGYTF
.,TRBV6-5,TRBJ2-7,.,TGTGCCAGCAGTGGAAGGACAGTGTACGAGCAGTACTTC,CASSGRTVYEQYF
TRBD2,TRBV27,TRBJ2-4,.,TGTGCCAGCAGTTTCATCGGGGGGGAGCGGAACATTCAGTACTTC,CASSFIGGERNIQYF
.,TRBV18,TRBJ2-3,once,TGTGCCAGCTCACCTTTAGATAGCACAGATACGCAGTATTTT,CASSPLDSTDTQYF
.,TRBV5-6,TRBJ2-5,once,TGTGCCAGCAGCTTACAGGCCCGAGAGACCCAGTACTTC,CASSLQARETQYF
.,TRBV29-1,TRBJ2-7,.,TGCAGCGTTATCTACGGGACCTACGAGCAGTACTTC,CSVIYGTYEQYF
TRBD1,TRBV2,TRBJ1-2,.,TGTGCCAGCAGTCCGGGGGGACAGCAGGGCTACACCTTC,CASSPGGQQGYTF
.,TRBV6-1,TRBJ2-1,.,TGTGCCAGCAGTGAAAGTACTATCAGGGAAGAGCAGTTCTTC,CASSESTIREEQFF
TRBD2,TRBV2,TRBJ2-3,once,TGTGCCAGCCGACGGGAGGGCAGCACAGATACGCAGTATTTT,CASRREGSTDTQYF
.,TRBV28,TRBJ1-2,.,TGTGCCAGCCTGGGCTCGGGCTATGGCTACACCTTC,CASLGSGYGYTF
.,TRBV18,TRBJ1-1,.,TGTGCCAGCTCACCTGAGGGGACTTGGAACACTGAAGCTTTCTTT,CASSPEGTWNTEAFF
.,TRBV19,TRBJ2-7,.,TGTGCCAGTAGTAAACTAGCTCACGAGCAGTACTTC,CASSKLAHEQYF
TRBD2,TRBV20-1,TRBJ2-1,.,TGCAGTGTTCCAGCGGGATTTGAGCAGTTCTTC,CSVPAGFEQFF
TRBD2,TRBV5-1,TRBJ2-7,.,TGCGCCAGCAGCTTCTCACTGAAAACAATAGCGGGAGAGGTCTACGAGCAGTACTTC,CASSFSLKTIAGEVYEQYF
.,TRBV14,TRBJ2-3,.,TGTGCCAGCAGCCAAGGGACTCTTAGACTGGATACGCAGTATTTT,CASSQGTLRLDTQYF
.,TRBV5-6,TRBJ2-2,once,TGTGCCAGCAGCTTGTCTGCCGGGGAGCTGTTTTTT,CASSLSAGELFF
.,TRBV19,TRBJ2-7,.,TGTGCCAGTAGTATAAGGTTGGCAGTTGGAGCGCAGTACTTC,CASSIRLAVGAQYF
TRBD2,TRBV19,TRBJ2-7,once,TGTGCCAGTAGTCCCTCGCCCCTAGCGGGAGGAGCGCGCACCGCCTACGAGCAGTACTTC,CASSPSPLAGGARTAYEQYF
.,TRBV27,TRBJ2-7,.,TGTGCCAGCAGTCGGTCCCGAACAGGAGCAACTACCTACGAGCAGTACTTC,CASSRSRTGATTYEQYF